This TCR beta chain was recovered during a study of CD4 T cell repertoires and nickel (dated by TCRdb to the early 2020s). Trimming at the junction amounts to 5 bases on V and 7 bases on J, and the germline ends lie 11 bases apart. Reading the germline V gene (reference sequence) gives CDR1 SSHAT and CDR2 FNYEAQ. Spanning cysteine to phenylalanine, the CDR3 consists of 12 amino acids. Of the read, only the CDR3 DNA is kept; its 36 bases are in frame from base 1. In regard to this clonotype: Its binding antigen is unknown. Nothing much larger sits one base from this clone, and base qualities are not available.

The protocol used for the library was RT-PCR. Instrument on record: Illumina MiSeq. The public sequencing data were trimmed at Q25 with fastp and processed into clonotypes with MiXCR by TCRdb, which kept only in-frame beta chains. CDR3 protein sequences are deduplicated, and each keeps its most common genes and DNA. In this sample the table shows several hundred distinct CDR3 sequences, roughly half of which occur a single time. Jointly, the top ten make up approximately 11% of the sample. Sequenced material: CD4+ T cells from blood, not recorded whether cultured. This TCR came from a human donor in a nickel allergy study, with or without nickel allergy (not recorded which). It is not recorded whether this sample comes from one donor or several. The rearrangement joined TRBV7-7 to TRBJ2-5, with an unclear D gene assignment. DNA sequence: TGTGCCAGCAGCCCTAATAGTTGGACCCAGTACTTC. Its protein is CASSPNSWTQYF.